Shown below are 20 T cell receptor beta chains from a single sample sequenced in a study of blood T cells in healthy people across ages. A second PCR of 7 to 11 cycles used a sample-barcoded 5' primer and a J-beta primer mix. MiXCR, applied by TCRdb to the 5' RACE reads, yields one record per CDR3 protein. The profile covers about 1.1 million distinct CDR3 sequences, with under 40% appearing a single time and around 13% taken by the ten largest. The specimen sequenced was blood. The receptors come from a man aged 18 to 35 in good health.

This clonotype has ten or more counts. Possible read error: a much larger clone is one base away. The chain carries TRBV7-9 and TRBJ2-1; D is possibly TRBD2 (7 bases). Near its end, the DNA agrees better with TRBJ2-7, so the J call may be wrong. The V gene's germline CDR1 is SEHNR and CDR2 FQNEAQ (reference sequence). The CDR3 covers 16 residues. The CDR3 loop is CASSLKGGSSYNEQYF. In nucleotides, the CDR3 is TGTGCCAGCAGCTTGAAGGGGGGGAGCTCCTACAATGAGCAGTACTTC.

This clonotype was detected ten times or more. Mismatch with germline at one junction end may stem from a read error. V and J are TRBV5-1 and TRBJ1-4; TRBD1 aligns across 8 bases. Looked up from germline, CDR1 is SGHRS and CDR2 is YFSETQ. CDR3 length: 15 residues. CDR3 sequence: CASSLGQGTNEKLFF. CDR3 bases: TGTGCCAGCAGCCTCGGACAGGGAACTAATGAAAAACTGTTTTTT.

This clonotype was observed a handful of times. This sequence joins TRBV4-3 and TRBJ2-3; 9 nucleotides agree with TRBD1. Trimming took 0 bases from V and 1 from J; bases not matched to a gene: 2. Germline V gene lookup returns CDR1 LGHNA and CDR2 YSLEER. The length of the CDR3 is 16 residues. In DNA form, the CDR3 reads TGCGCCAGCAGCCAAGAGTGGGACAGGGGCACAGATACGCAGTATTTT. Amino acids: CASSQEWDRGTDTQYF.

This chain links TRBV2 with TRBJ1-2; no clear D. V lost 3 bases to trimming and J lost 8 bases, with 13 bases between them. CDR1 and CDR2 from the germline V gene are SNHLY and FYNNEI. CDR3 size: 13 residues. The CDR3 loop reads CASSDSGAGGYTF. CDR3 nucleotides: TGTGCCAGCAGTGACTCTGGCGCGGGAGGCTACACCTTC.

The chain is built from TRBV4-3 and TRBJ1-6; D not certain. The CDR3 totals 15 residues. Per the germline V gene, CDR1 is LGHNA and CDR2 is YSLEER. V was pared by 0 bases and J by 8 bases, with 11 bases between. DNA of the CDR3: TGCGCCAGCAGCCAAGATCACAGAAGGGATTCACCCCTCCACTTT. This codes for CASSQDHRRDSPLHF.

This clonotype was counted between two and nine times. The chain recombines TRBV12-3 or TRBV12-4 with TRBJ1-5; D may be TRBD1 (6 bases). The V gene lost 6 bases and the J gene lost 2 bases, with 17 bases spanning the gap. This CDR3 has 16 residues. Written as DNA, the CDR3 is TGTGCCAGCAGACAGGGTCATGTAATGGGCAATCAGCCCCAGCATTTT. Protein product: CASRQGHVMGNQPQHF.

This clonotype has just one count. At one of its ends the junction is not consistent with the germline gene, which may arise from a read error. This sequence joins TRBV6-2 or TRBV6-3 and TRBJ2-2; 7 bases map to TRBD1. The CDR3 covers 15 residues. Germline V gene lookup returns CDR1 MNHEY and CDR2 SVGEGT. The CDR3 coding sequence is TGTACCAGCAGCCTCGGGACAGATTACACCGGGGAGCTGTTTTTT. Protein: CTSSLGTDYTGELFF.

The chain uses TRBV6-4 and TRBJ2-5; 10 nucleotides align to TRBD2. V shed 4 bases and J 4 bases; nucleotides not matched to a gene: 9. Germline values: CDR1 MRHNA, CDR2 SNTAGT. The CDR3 is 16 residues long. The CDR3, as DNA: TGTGCCAGCAGTGTTCATAGCGGGGGGACTACAGAGACCCAGTACTTC. Protein sequence: CASSVHSGGTTETQYF.

This clonotype was counted only a few times. CDR3 DNA sequence: TGTGCCAGCTCGATGGACAGCTATGGCTACACCTTC. Amino acid sequence: CASSMDSYGYTF. The rearrangement links TRBV6-2 or TRBV6-3 to TRBJ1-2, with D maybe TRBD1 (6 bases). CDR3 length: 12 residues. CDR1 MNHEY and CDR2 SVGEGT come from the germline V gene. Trimming removed 8 bases at V and 4 bases at J, with 11 bases between.

This clonotype was seen a few times. The rearrangement joins TRBV20-1 to TRBJ1-5, with D tentatively TRBD1 (5 bases). This CDR3 comprises 13 residues. Per germline, CDR1 DFQATT and CDR2 SNEGSKA (reference sequence). Trimming took 2 bases from V and 0 from J, leaving 5 bases between them. DNA of the CDR3: TGCAGTGCTAGACAGGGTAGCAATCAGCCCCAGCATTTT. Translated: CSARQGSNQPQHF.

Worth noting for this clonotype: One end of the junction varies from germline; a read error may be responsible. This sequence joins TRBV6-5 and TRBJ2-1; D is perhaps TRBD1 or TRBD2 (5 bases each). The CDR3 has 15 residues. Germline V lookup: CDR1 MNHEY, CDR2 SVGAGI. The CDR3 sequence: CDSSYSGRDLHEQFF. CDR3 coding DNA: TGTGACAGCAGTTACTCGGGCAGGGACCTCCATGAGCAGTTCTTC.

The V and J genes are TRBV3-1 and TRBJ2-4, with D hard to call. The J call may be faulty, since TRBJ2-5 better matches the DNA end. Germline CDR1 and CDR2: LGHDT and YNNKEL (reference sequence). This CDR3 comprises 15 residues. CDR3 bases: TGTGCCAGCAGCCAAGGTATGAACAATCAAGAGACCCAGTACTTC. It translates to CASSQGMNNQETQYF.

The rearrangement joins TRBV7-9 to TRBJ1-4; D not resolved. In germline, CDR1 is SEHNR, CDR2 FQNEAQ (reference sequence). Trimming cost V 6 bases and J 3 bases, with 8 bases left between them. The CDR3 sequence is 13 residues long. This CDR3 is CASRRSANEKLFF. The CDR3 DNA sequence: TGTGCCAGCAGGCGTTCGGCTAATGAAAAACTGTTTTTT. The full variable domain, completed using reference TRBV7-9 and TRBJ1-4, is DTGVSQNPRHKITKRGQNVTFRCDPISEHNRLYWYRQTLGQGPEFLTYFQNEAQLEKSRLLSDRFSAERPKGSFSTLEIQRTEQGDSAMYLCASRRSANEKLFFGSGTQLSVL.

This clonotype turned up a few times. The V call is TRBV23-1, the J call TRBJ2-3; perhaps TRBD2 as D (6 bases). TRBV23-1 carries the ORF label, with uncertain function. The CDR3 extends over 18 amino acids. V shed 6 bases and J shed 2 bases, with 24 bases lying between them. As DNA, the CDR3 is TGCGCCAGCAGCCACCTCGGACTAAACCCTTCAGACACAGATACGCAGTATTTT. It translates to CASSHLGLNPSDTDTQYF.

The rearrangement joins TRBV4-3 to TRBJ1-4; TRBD1 aligns across 11 bases. V was pared by 0 bases and J by 7 bases, with 4 bases of the junction left unmatched. The V gene's germline CDR1 is LGHNA and CDR2 YSLEER. The length of the CDR3 is 16 residues. For the CDR3, the DNA is TGCGCCAGCAGCCAAGACGAGGACAGGGGGCGTGAAAAACTGTTTTTT. Residues: CASSQDEDRGREKLFF.

This clonotype was counted only a few times. The genes are TRBV7-2 and TRBJ1-5; D may be TRBD1 (5 bases). The germline CDR1 and CDR2 sequences are SGHTA and FQGNSA. Trimming stripped 0 bases from V and 4 bases from J, with 10 bases between. The CDR3 length is 15 residues. The CDR3 region has the DNA TGTGCCAGCAGCTTAGCTCCAGCAGGGAATCAGCCCCAGCATTTT. Protein: CASSLAPAGNQPQHF.

In its sample, this clonotype was seen a few times. The chain employs TRBV29-1 and TRBJ1-2, with a possible D match to TRBD1 (6 bases). V gave up 4 bases and J gave up 6 bases, with 12 bases separating them. The CDR3 extends over 12 amino acids. CDR1 is SQVTM, CDR2 ANQGSEA, per germline. CDR3 in amino acids: CSVVAGAHGYTF. The CDR3 DNA reads TGCAGCGTTGTGGCAGGGGCTCATGGCTACACCTTC.

This rearrangement joins TRBV20-1 to TRBJ1-1; D perhaps matches TRBD1 (5 bases). The germline CDR1 and CDR2 sequences are DFQATT and SNEGSKA (reference sequence). The CDR3 covers 13 residues. Deletions cut 6 bases from V and 6 bases from J, with 17 bases between. The CDR3 is CSAHRGSQAEAFF. The CDR3 coding sequence is TGCAGTGCGCACCGGGGGAGCCAGGCTGAAGCTTTCTTT.

This chain joins TRBV3-1 and TRBJ2-5; 7 nucleotides align to TRBD1. The CDR3 loop spans 16 amino acids. J lost 2 bases, V lost 1 base, and 7 bases had no gene match. CDR1 LGHDT and CDR2 YNNKEL come from the germline V gene (reference sequence). The DNA for the CDR3 is TGTGCCAGCAGCCAAGTTCCGGGGACAGTACAAGAGACCCAGTACTTC. Its translation: CASSQVPGTVQETQYF.

The V and J genes are TRBV7-9 and TRBJ1-1; D call uncertain. Germline V gene lookup returns CDR1 SEHNR and CDR2 FQNEAQ (reference sequence). The CDR3 is 15 amino acids. The V end lost 5 bases, the J end lost 3 bases, and 16 bases lay between the germline ends. CDR3 residues: CASSGAPQMYTEAFF. The CDR3 DNA is TGTGCCAGCAGCGGAGCCCCTCAGATGTACACTGAAGCTTTCTTT. Variable domain in full (rest from reference TRBV7-9 and TRBJ1-1): DTGVSQNPRHKITKRGQNVTFRCDPISEHNRLYWYRQTLGQGPEFLTYFQNEAQLEKSRLLSDRFSAERPKGSFSTLEIQRTEQGDSAMYLCASSGAPQMYTEAFFGQGTRLTVV.